These 16 T cell receptor beta chains were sequenced from one sample in a study of regulatory T cells in long-lasting Graves disease. Sample time point: newly diagnosed GD, antithyroid drugs for less than 3 months. Researchers made the TCR library from RNA that was extracted from PBMCs. iRepertoire HTBI primers and Arm-PCR of CDR3 regions built TCR beta libraries. MiXCR, applied by TCRdb to the multiplex PCR reads, yields one record per CDR3 protein. The sample lists about 400,000 distinct CDR3 sequences, around 15% occurring once. Separately, the same data were catalogued under a study of T cells in Graves' hyperthyroidism and ophthalmopathy.

The material was peripheral blood mononuclear cells (PBMCs), obtained at new diagnosis, from a patient treated with antithyroid drugs. Receptors originate from a woman aged 18-35 years with Graves disease.

This clonotype was seen at least ten times. This chain connects TRBV10-3 to TRBJ1-1, with a possible D match to TRBD1 (5 bases). V was pared by 1 base and J by 7 bases, with 22 bases between. The CDR3 covers 17 residues. Germline V gene lookup returns CDR1 ENHRY and CDR2 SYGVKD. CDR3 sequence reads: CAISELRSGTGTGEAFF. The DNA of the CDR3 is TGTGCCATCAGTGAGTTAAGGTCAGGGACCGGAACAGGTGAAGCTTTCTTT.

The sample holds a few counts of this clonotype. V gene TRBV4-1 combines with J gene TRBJ1-1; D gene ambiguous. V shed 1 base and J shed 8 bases, with 11 bases lying between them. This CDR3 comprises 13 residues. Germline CDR1 and CDR2: MGHRA and YSYEKL. The CDR3 DNA is TGCGCCAGCAGCCAAGTTGTGAGCCCAGAAGCTTTCTTT. Amino acids: CASSQVVSPEAFF.

This clonotype was seen many times. J is TRBJ2-7 and V is TRBV28, with D tentatively TRBD1 (6 bases). Trimming removed 5 bases from V and 1 base from J, with 9 bases in between. Per the germline V gene, CDR1 is MDHEN and CDR2 is SYDVKM. The CDR3 is 13 residues long. The CDR3 loop is CASSTQGSYEQYF. The CDR3 DNA is TGTGCCAGCAGTACACAGGGTTCCTACGAGCAGTACTTC.

At least ten counts were recorded for this clonotype. The V and J genes are TRBV20-1 and TRBJ2-7, with D maybe TRBD2 (6 bases). Germline assignment: CDR1 DFQATT and CDR2 SNEGSKA (reference sequence). V lost 2 bases to trimming and J lost 3 bases, with 11 bases between them. The length of the CDR3 is 13 residues. The CDR3 region is CSARLGGYYEQYF. CDR3 coding DNA: TGCAGTGCTAGACTAGGAGGGTACTACGAGCAGTACTTC.

The V gene is TRBV27, the J gene TRBJ2-5; D is perhaps TRBD1 or TRBD2 (5 bases each). The germline V and J ends were trimmed by 10 bases and 4 bases, with 13 bases remaining between them. This CDR3 region has 12 residues. Germline CDR1 MNHEY, CDR2 SMNVEV (reference sequence). The CDR3 DNA sequence: TGTGCCACACGAGGGGACCGAGAGACCCAGTACTTC. Its translation: CATRGDRETQYF.

This clonotype occurred many times. The chain uses TRBV12-3 or TRBV12-4 and TRBJ2-7; tentatively, D is TRBD2 (6 bases). V was clipped by 5 bases and J by 0 bases, with 8 bases between them. This CDR3 has 13 amino acids. Here the CDR3 DNA reads TGTGCCAGCAGTCGCGGGACCTCCTACGAGCAGTACTTC. This codes for CASSRGTSYEQYF.

Of note for this clonotype: A much larger clone lies one base from this, so it may be a read error. This chain links TRBV12-3 or TRBV12-4 with TRBJ2-2; tentative D call: TRBD2 (5 bases). V lost 6 bases to trimming and J lost 7 bases, with 9 bases between them. The CDR3 sequence is 12 residues long. CDR3 loop: CASSASIGELFF. The CDR3 nucleotides are TGTGCCAGCAGCGCTAGCATCGGGGAGCTGTTTTTT.

This clonotype was counted ten times or more. CDR3: CASSLSGGSYGYTF. CDR3 DNA sequence: TGCGCCAGCAGCCTGAGTGGAGGCTCCTATGGCTACACCTTC. This chain joins TRBV5-1 and TRBJ1-2; D is unclear. Germline V gives CDR1 SGHRS, CDR2 YFSETQ. V was cut by 4 bases and J by 4 bases, with 14 bases left in between. This CDR3 spans 14 amino acids.

This clonotype was recorded a few times. This rearrangement joins TRBV5-1 to TRBJ2-3; TRBD2 agrees at 9 bases. CDR1 is SGHRS, CDR2 YFSETQ, per germline. The length of the CDR3 is 14 residues. The junction had 1 base not matched to a gene; V was cut back by 1 base and J by 4 bases. The CDR3 reads CASSLPSGADTQYF. As DNA, the CDR3 is TGCGCCAGCAGCTTGCCTAGCGGGGCAGATACGCAGTATTTT.

This clonotype was seen only a few times. Possible read error: a much larger clone is one base away. The CDR3 carries no conserved terminal phenylalanine or tryptophan, so it likely arises from a read error. This chain links TRBV6-2 or TRBV6-3 with TRBJ2-1, with 8 bases matching TRBD2. CDR1 and CDR2 (germline): MNHEY, SVGEGT. CDR3 length: 15 residues. The junction had 13 bases not matched to a gene; V was cut back by 5 bases and J by 10 bases. This chain's CDR3 is CASSIPGLGRWEQFL. The CDR3 bases are TGTGCCAGCAGTATTCCGGGACTAGGACGTTGGGAGCAGTTCCTC.

The chain carries TRBV12-3 or TRBV12-4 and TRBJ1-2, with D possibly being TRBD1 (6 bases). The CDR3 is 13 residues long. V was shortened by 4 bases and J by 8 bases, with 14 bases between the two germline ends. The CDR3 sequence: CASSSYTGHGYTF. The CDR3 DNA follows: TGTGCCAGCAGTTCCTACACAGGGCACGGCTACACCTTC.

The V call is TRBV12-3 or TRBV12-4, the J call TRBJ2-1, with D perhaps TRBD1 (5 bases). The CDR3 covers 17 residues. V lost 3 bases, J lost 7 bases, and 22 bases lay in between. The CDR3 reads CASSFSLGAPTRNEQFF. The CDR3 region has the DNA TGTGCCAGCAGTTTCTCCCTTGGGGCTCCCACTCGAAATGAGCAGTTCTTC.

This clonotype was seen many times. The chain uses TRBV12-5 and TRBJ1-1; D perhaps matches TRBD1 (5 bases). The V gene lost 6 bases and the J gene lost 4 bases, with 12 bases spanning the gap. The CDR3 is made up of 13 amino acids. CDR1 LGHNT and CDR2 FRNRAP come from the germline V gene. The CDR3 protein is CASGREGATEAFF. CDR3 bases: TGTGCTAGTGGCCGGGAAGGGGCCACTGAAGCTTTCTTT.

V is TRBV28 and J is TRBJ2-2; D not resolved. Trimming cost V 4 bases and J 1 base, with 4 bases left between them. CDR3 length: 13 residues. CDR1 and CDR2 (germline): MDHEN, SYDVKM. CDR3 nucleotide sequence: TGTGCCAGCAGTTGGCTGAACACCGGGGAGCTGTTTTTT. Its translation: CASSWLNTGELFF.

This clonotype was counted ten times or more. This chain joins TRBV4-1 and TRBJ2-1, with 11 bases that match TRBD2. The CDR3 runs to 18 residues. Germline loops: CDR1 MGHRA, CDR2 YSYEKL. V lost 0 bases to trimming and J lost 4 bases; unmatched junction nucleotides: 8. CDR3 nucleotide sequence: TGCGCCAGCAGCCAAGAGGCTGTTCGACTAGCGGGATACAATGAGCAGTTCTTC. The encoded protein is CASSQEAVRLAGYNEQFF.

This clonotype turned up a few times. This chain connects TRBV10-3 to TRBJ2-7; unclear D gene. Germline assignment: CDR1 ENHRY and CDR2 SYGVKD. Trimming cost V 2 bases and J 2 bases, with 7 bases left between them. The CDR3 covers 13 residues. The CDR3 DNA follows: TGTGCCATCAGTGAGGGCTGGACCTACGAGCAGTACTTC. Protein: CAISEGWTYEQYF.